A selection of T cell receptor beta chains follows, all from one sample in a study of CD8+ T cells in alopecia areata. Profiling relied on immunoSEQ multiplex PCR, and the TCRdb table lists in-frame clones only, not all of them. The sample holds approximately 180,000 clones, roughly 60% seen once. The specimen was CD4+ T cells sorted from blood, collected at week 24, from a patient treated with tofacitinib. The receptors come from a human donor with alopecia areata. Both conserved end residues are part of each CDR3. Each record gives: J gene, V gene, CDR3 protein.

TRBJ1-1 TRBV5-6 CASSLRDNTEAFF
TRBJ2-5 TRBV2 CASSGASGGGETQYF
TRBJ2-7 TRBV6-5 CASSRDTYEQYF
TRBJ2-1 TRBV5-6 CASREEGRHNEQFF
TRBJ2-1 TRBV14 CAIKEPEQFF
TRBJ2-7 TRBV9 CASSKGLAGAYEQYF
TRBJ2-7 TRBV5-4 CASSLGGSDYEQYF
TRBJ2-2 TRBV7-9 CASRAAGELFF
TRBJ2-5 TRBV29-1 CSVVLQETQYF
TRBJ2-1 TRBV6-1 CASSEGRGEQFF
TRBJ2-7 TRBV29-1 CSVEISYEQYF
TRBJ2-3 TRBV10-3 CASSETDTQYF
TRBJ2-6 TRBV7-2 CASSYRRGQLTF
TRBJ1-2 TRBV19 CASSIWGLSYGYTF
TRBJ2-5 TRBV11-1 CASSFTGAETQYF
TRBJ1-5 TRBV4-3 CASSQELGQGNQPQHF
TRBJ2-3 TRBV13 CASSERQGSADTQYF
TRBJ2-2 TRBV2 CASSEASQGVAGELFF
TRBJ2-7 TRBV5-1 CASSRFGSSYEQYF